The 6 T cell receptor beta chains given below trace back to one sample, sequenced in a study of blood T cell repertoires in COVID-19. Libraries were prepared by immunoSEQ multiplex PCR; TCRdb keeps only in-frame clonotypes and omits some of them. The repertoire holds about 98,000 clones, with 82% as singletons. The sample comprised peripheral blood. All receptors come from an older man with acute or convalescent COVID-19.

V usage is TRBV6-6 and J usage is TRBJ2-2; D is unresolved. In germline, CDR1 is MNHNY, CDR2 SVGAGI (reference sequence). The CDR3 has 14 amino acids. V was cut by 4 bases and J by 5 bases, with 11 bases left in between. CDR3 sequence: CASSSLGPTGELFF. CDR3 sequence (DNA): TGTGCCAGCAGTTCCCTGGGCCCAACCGGGGAGCTGTTTTTT.

The chain links TRBV18 to TRBJ2-7; maybe TRBD2 (5 bases). This CDR3 is 12 amino acids long. CDR1 is KGHSH and CDR2 is LQKENI in the germline V gene. The V gene lost 3 bases and the J gene lost 7 bases, with 10 bases spanning the gap. CDR3 nucleotides: TGTGCCAGCTCACCCGGGAAAGAGGAGCAGTACTTC. Its protein is CASSPGKEEQYF.

The rearrangement uses TRBV5-5 and TRBJ1-1; the match to TRBD1 covers 8 bases. The length of the CDR3 is 15 residues. CDR1 is SGHKS and CDR2 is YYEKEE in the germline V gene (reference sequence). The junction had 4 bases not matched to a gene; V was cut back by 3 bases and J by 0 bases. CDR3 protein: CASSSQGALNTEAFF. The CDR3, as DNA: TGTGCCAGCAGCTCTCAGGGGGCTTTGAACACTGAAGCTTTCTTT.

V gene TRBV2 combines with J gene TRBJ2-3; D is uncertain. The CDR3 is made up of 11 amino acids. V lost 8 bases and J lost 2, with 5 bases in between. CDR1 and CDR2 from the germline V gene are SNHLY and FYNNEI. For the CDR3, the DNA is TGTGCCAGCTCCGTCACAGATACGCAGTATTTT. Protein sequence: CASSVTDTQYF.

V is TRBV6-1 and J is TRBJ2-7; a weak D match, TRBD1 (6 bases). CDR3 size: 13 residues. Germline CDR1 MNHNS, CDR2 SASEGT. Trimming left V 1 base short and J 5 bases short, with 9 bases between. Here the CDR3 DNA reads TGTGCCAGCAGTGAAGTCCCAGGGGACGAGCAGTACTTC. Translation gives CASSEVPGDEQYF.

The chain joins TRBV21-1 to TRBJ2-3; no DNA check was done on the table's D call, TRBD2. TRBV21-1 is recorded as a pseudogene. This CDR3 contains 16 residues. The CDR3 DNA reads as TGTGCCAGCAGCACTCTTACCAAGCCCCGCACAGATACGCAGTATTTT. This translates into CASSTLTKPRTDTQYF.